This T cell receptor (beta chain) derives from a study of T cell repertoires in cytomegalovirus infection. Study summary: The authors used CMV epitopes that were HLA-C-restricted (recently identified) and HLA-B-restricted (well studied). Signatures in public TCR beta sequences pointed to both CMV infection and matching HLA type.

About this clonotype: Its specificity is unknown.

Study-level findings and limits: HLA-C-restricted TCR beta clonotypes specific for CMV led the ex vivo response.

TCRdb re-called the reads through MiXCR, storing one row per CDR3 protein. The sample includes roughly 220,000 distinct CDR3 sequences, about 38% of them seen just once. The length of the CDR3 is 11 residues. V was trimmed by 2 bases and J by 6 bases, leaving 6 bases between them. The germline V gene has CDR1 DFQATT and CDR2 SNEGSKA (reference sequence). The V call is TRBV20-1, the J call TRBJ2-3; unclear D gene. The receptor's source is a human donor in good health (CMV status not recorded). Some clones in this sample may be carry-over from other donors' samples. The sample was CD8+ T cells from cultured PBMCs, taken from culture after CMV antigen stimulation. DNA for the CDR3: TGCAGTGCTAGACTCAAGGATACGCAGTATTTT. Its translation: CSARLKDTQYF.